One T cell receptor (beta chain) is described in this entry. What it binds is unknown. These data come from a study of a mutant IDH1 vaccine in newly diagnosed glioma. The overall study: Of the patients given treatment, roughly 62% were male and approximately 38% were female, and a mean age of around 38 years was recorded. Receipt of radiotherapy, temozolomide, or both preceded the study, and most received both. Study results and limitations: Of the patients, approximately 93% had vaccine-induced immune responses.

Some clones are missing from TCRdb's copy, which holds only in-frame ones; the method was immunoSEQ multiplex PCR. The data contain around 58,000 clones, about 80% of them singletons. Germline CDR1 reads MGHDK; CDR2 reads SYGVNS. The ends were cut back, 11 bases at V and 0 bases at J, with 6 bases in the middle. The CDR3 contains 11 residues. Time point reported: week 5, during vaccination. The study gave 300 ug of mutant IDH1 20-mer peptide per vaccine dose, with topical imiquimod. Donors harbored newly found WHO grade 3 or 4 IDH1-mutant, ATRX-lost astrocytomas. The TCR comes from a man between 25 and 39 years old with glioma. This specimen consisted of PBMCs, obtained from a glioma patient whose treatment included an IDH1 peptide vaccine. The V gene is TRBV25-1, the J gene TRBJ2-3; a weak D match, TRBD2 (5 bases). In nucleotides, the CDR3 is TGTGCCGCGGGTAGCACAGATACGCAGTATTTT. This translates into CAAGSTDTQYF.